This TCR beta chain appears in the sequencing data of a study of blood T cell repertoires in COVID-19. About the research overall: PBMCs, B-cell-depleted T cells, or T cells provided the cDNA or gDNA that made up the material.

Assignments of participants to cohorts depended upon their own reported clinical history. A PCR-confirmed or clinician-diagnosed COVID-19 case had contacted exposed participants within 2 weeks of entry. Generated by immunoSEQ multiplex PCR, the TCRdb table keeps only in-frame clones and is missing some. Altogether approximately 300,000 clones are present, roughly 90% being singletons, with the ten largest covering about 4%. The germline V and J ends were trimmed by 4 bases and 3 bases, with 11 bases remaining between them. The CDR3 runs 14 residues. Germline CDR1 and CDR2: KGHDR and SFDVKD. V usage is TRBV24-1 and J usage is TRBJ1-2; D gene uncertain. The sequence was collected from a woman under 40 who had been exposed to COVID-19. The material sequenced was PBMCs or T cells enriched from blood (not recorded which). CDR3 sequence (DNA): TGTGCCACCAGTGACACTGCGTTCGACTATGGCTACACCTTC. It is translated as CATSDTAFDYGYTF.